The 24 T cell receptor beta chains below were found in one sample sequenced in a study of T cell repertoires in cytomegalovirus infection. No antigen has been identified for these receptors. MiXCR, applied by TCRdb to the reads, yields one record per CDR3 protein. This table has approximately 100,000 distinct CDR3 sequences, around 45% appearing once. This material consisted of CD8+ T cells from cultured PBMCs, taken from culture after CMV antigen stimulation. The receptors were gathered from a human donor in good health (CMV status not recorded). Some clones in this sample may be carry-over from other donors' samples.

The rearrangement joins TRBV11-1 to TRBJ2-1; TRBD1 matches at 7 bases. V was pared by 10 bases and J by 0 bases, with 12 bases of the junction left unmatched. CDR1 is SGHAT, CDR2 FQDESV, per germline (reference sequence). The CDR3 totals 16 residues. CDR3 nucleotide sequence: TGTGCCATCCTCGGGTACCAGGGGGACTCCTACAATGAGCAGTTCTTC. Amino acid sequence: CAILGYQGDSYNEQFF.

This clonotype turned up a few times. This chain joins TRBV24-1 and TRBJ2-3; a weak D match, TRBD2 (5 bases). The CDR3 runs to 13 residues. CDR1 and CDR2 from the germline V gene are KGHDR and SFDVKD. V was trimmed by 9 bases and J by 1 base, leaving 10 bases between them. CDR3 sequence reads: CATQDFRTDTQYF. DNA for the CDR3: TGTGCCACCCAGGACTTTCGCACAGATACGCAGTATTTT.

The chain has TRBV27 and TRBJ2-3, with D unclear. Deletions cut 1 base from V and 5 bases from J, with 13 bases between. Looked up from germline, CDR1 is MNHEY and CDR2 is SMNVEV (reference sequence). The CDR3 has 15 residues. The CDR3 loop reads CASSLYHPPKDTQYF. CDR3 coding DNA: TGTGCCAGCAGTTTATACCATCCCCCCAAAGATACGCAGTATTTT.

The chain carries TRBV4-1 and TRBJ1-1; a possible D gene is TRBD1 (6 bases). This CDR3 region has 17 residues. CDR1 and CDR2 (germline): MGHRA, YSYEKL. Trimming cost V 0 bases and J 5 bases, with 19 bases left between them. CDR3 in amino acids: CASSQEGGSISGTEAFF. The CDR3 DNA sequence: TGCGCCAGCAGCCAAGAAGGGGGGTCTATTTCGGGTACTGAAGCTTTCTTT.

The CDR3 nucleotides read TGCAGTGCTAATGAGGGCATTGGAAACACCATATATTTT. Translated: CSANEGIGNTIYF. The chain has TRBV20-1 and TRBJ1-3; D unresolved. The V gene's germline CDR1 is DFQATT and CDR2 SNEGSKA (reference sequence). The V and J ends lost 4 bases and 3 bases respectively, with 10 bases between them. The length of the CDR3 is 13 residues.

The chain recombines TRBV7-2 with TRBJ1-3; D is ambiguous. Germline lookup yields CDR1 SGHTA and CDR2 FQGNSA. V lost 3 bases to trimming and J lost 9 bases, with 12 bases between them. The CDR3 is 13 residues long. The CDR3 bases are TGTGCCAGCAGCTTGGAGGAAGAGAGCACCATATATTTT. Protein product: CASSLEEESTIYF.

In this sample, this clonotype turned up once. V gene TRBV10-3 combines with J gene TRBJ2-1; D is undetermined. Trimming left V 4 bases short and J 5 bases short, with 12 bases between. Germline V gene lookup returns CDR1 ENHRY and CDR2 SYGVKD. The CDR3 is 14 residues long. CDR3 protein: CAISVNPTDNEQFF. The CDR3 DNA is TGTGCCATCAGTGTCAACCCCACAGACAATGAGCAGTTCTTC.

The chain employs TRBV6-2 or TRBV6-3 and TRBJ2-1; 11 nucleotides align to TRBD2. The CDR3 runs to 17 residues. The V segment lost 0 bases and the J segment 4 bases; nucleotides outside the gene matches: 5. Germline V gene lookup returns CDR1 MNHEY and CDR2 SVGEGT. Here the CDR3 DNA reads TGTGCCAGCAGTTACTCCCGAAGACTAGCGGGGTACAATGAGCAGTTCTTC. It encodes CASSYSRRLAGYNEQFF.

The genes are TRBV7-6 and TRBJ2-7, with TRBD2 matching 8 bases. There are 16 residues in the CDR3. Germline lookup yields CDR1 SGHVS and CDR2 FNYEAQ. The V segment lost 0 bases and the J segment 6 bases; nucleotides outside the gene matches: 10. The CDR3 is CASSLAISGGPPEQYF. In DNA form, the CDR3 reads TGTGCCAGCAGCTTAGCGATATCGGGGGGGCCACCCGAGCAGTACTTC.

The V gene is TRBV27, the J gene TRBJ1-1; a possible D gene is TRBD1 (5 bases). Germline V gene lookup returns CDR1 MNHEY and CDR2 SMNVEV (reference sequence). The CDR3 has 14 amino acids. V lost 4 bases and J 4 bases, leaving 13 bases between the germline ends. The CDR3 DNA is TGTGCCAGCAGTTCAATCTCCAGGGTCACTGAAGCTTTCTTT. Amino acids: CASSSISRVTEAFF.

The chain is built from TRBV7-6 and TRBJ1-5; maybe TRBD1 (5 bases). The CDR3 sequence is 14 residues long. V dropped 1 base and J dropped 5 bases, with 9 bases sitting between them. Germline V gene sequence: CDR1 SGHVS, CDR2 FNYEAQ. The DNA of the CDR3 is TGTGCCAGCAGCTTAGGCGGGGGAGATCAGCCCCAGCATTTT. Amino acid sequence: CASSLGGGDQPQHF.

This sequence joins TRBV27 and TRBJ2-7; TRBD1 matches at 8 bases. Losses at the gene ends were 3 bases for V and 2 bases for J; bases not matched to a gene: 3. Germline CDR1 is MNHEY and CDR2 is SMNVEV (reference sequence). The CDR3 is 14 amino acids. The CDR3 DNA reads TGTGCCAGCAGTTTTGGCAGGGGGCCCTACGAGCAGTACTTC. Protein sequence: CASSFGRGPYEQYF.

This chain uses TRBV20-1 with TRBJ2-3; TRBD1 aligns across 8 bases. V was clipped by 6 bases and J by 2 bases; unmatched bases: 10. Per the germline V gene, CDR1 is DFQATT and CDR2 is SNEGSKA (reference sequence). The CDR3 is made up of 15 amino acids. CDR3 sequence: CSALDRGGFTDTQYF. The DNA of the CDR3 is TGCAGTGCCCTAGACAGGGGCGGGTTCACAGATACGCAGTATTTT.

J is TRBJ2-3 and V is TRBV5-6; no definite D call. The CDR3 length is 14 residues. V was shortened by 0 bases and J by 2 bases, with 7 bases between the two germline ends. Germline CDR1 reads SGHDT; CDR2 reads YYEEEE. CDR3 in amino acids: CASSLVSNTDTQYF. CDR3 nucleotide sequence: TGTGCCAGCAGCTTGGTCAGCAACACAGATACGCAGTATTTT.

This clonotype has only a few counts. The V call is TRBV24-1, the J call TRBJ2-3; no definite D call. V gave up 9 bases and J gave up 1 base, with 13 bases separating them. The CDR3 is made up of 14 amino acids. Per germline, CDR1 KGHDR and CDR2 SFDVKD. The chain's CDR3 is CATQSTLGTDTQYF. Written as DNA, the CDR3 is TGTGCCACCCAATCTACATTGGGCACAGATACGCAGTATTTT.

J is TRBJ1-1 and V is TRBV29-1, with TRBD1 identical over 9 bases. This CDR3 contains 14 residues. Germline CDR1 is SQVTM and CDR2 is ANQGSEA. J was trimmed by 6 bases and V by 7 bases; bases with no gene match: 12. Here the CDR3 reads CSGEQGAGGAEAFF. In DNA, the CDR3 is TGCAGCGGGGAACAGGGGGCAGGCGGCGCTGAAGCTTTCTTT.

The genes are TRBV6-1 and TRBJ1-1; the D gene is possibly TRBD1 (6 bases). Trimming stripped 3 bases from V and 7 bases from J, with 18 bases between. The CDR3 contains 15 residues. Germline V lookup: CDR1 MNHNS, CDR2 SASEGT. CDR3 sequence (DNA): TGTGCCAGCAGTGACGGGGGGGGGCATTTGAGTGAAGCTTTCTTT. Its translation: CASSDGGGHLSEAFF.

This clonotype was seen a handful of times. The chain combines TRBV7-9 with TRBJ1-1; D gene ambiguous. The CDR3 runs to 15 residues. Trimming shortened V by 4 bases and J by 1 base, and 13 bases separated the two germline ends. Germline CDR1 reads SEHNR; CDR2 reads FQNEAQ (reference sequence). The CDR3 loop is CASSYYLTPNTEAFF. Written as DNA, the CDR3 is TGTGCCAGCAGCTACTACCTCACACCGAACACTGAAGCTTTCTTT.

This clonotype appeared many times. The chain carries TRBV7-3 and TRBJ2-7, with a weak D call TRBD2 (5 bases). The CDR3 is 13 residues long. Germline CDR1 SGHTA, CDR2 FQGTGA. V was pared by 5 bases and J by 3 bases, with 11 bases between. The CDR3 DNA follows: TGTGCCAGCAGCCCGCCGGGGAGCTACGAGCAGTACTTC. Translated, it gives CASSPPGSYEQYF.

This clonotype has more than one count but fewer than ten. The chain carries TRBV7-6 and TRBJ1-1, with D perhaps matching TRBD1 (6 bases). Germline V gene sequence: CDR1 SGHVS, CDR2 FNYEAQ. Trimming removed 3 bases from V and 7 bases from J, with 12 bases in between. The CDR3 spans 13 residues. CDR3 amino acids: CASSFQGGGEAFF. For the CDR3, the DNA is TGTGCCAGCAGCTTCCAAGGGGGTGGTGAAGCTTTCTTT.

Here the CDR3 reads CASSFKGTAQETQYF. As DNA, the CDR3 is TGTGCCAGCAGTTTTAAAGGGACAGCACAAGAGACCCAGTACTTC. This chain uses TRBV12-3 or TRBV12-4 with TRBJ2-5; 7 bases map to TRBD1. This CDR3 spans 15 amino acids. V was pared by 3 bases and J by 2 bases, with 6 bases of the junction left unmatched.

The chain is built from TRBV10-3 and TRBJ2-2; the D gene is possibly TRBD1 (6 bases). The CDR3 runs to 14 residues. Per the germline V gene, CDR1 is ENHRY and CDR2 is SYGVKD. Trimming left V 2 bases short and J 5 bases short, with 9 bases between. CDR3 bases: TGTGCCATCAGTGAGGGACAGTTTACCGGGGAGCTGTTTTTT. It translates to CAISEGQFTGELFF.

The rearrangement links TRBV12-3 or TRBV12-4 to TRBJ1-5, with a possible D match to TRBD1 (6 bases). Trimming shortened V by 5 bases and J by 5 bases, and 13 bases separated the two germline ends. The CDR3 is made up of 14 amino acids. CDR3 sequence (DNA): TGTGCCAGCAGTCCAGGACAGAGCGATCAGCCCCAGCATTTT. Its protein is CASSPGQSDQPQHF.

This clonotype was seen a few times. This chain joins TRBV7-7 and TRBJ2-2; TRBD2 agrees at 15 bases. CDR1 and CDR2 from the germline V gene are SSHAT and FNYEAQ (reference sequence). The CDR3 contains 18 residues. The ends lost 3 bases at V and 2 bases at J; junction bases unmatched: 4. The CDR3 here is CASSFGTSGGPNTGELFF. The CDR3 nucleotides are TGTGCCAGCAGCTTTGGGACTAGCGGGGGGCCCAACACCGGGGAGCTGTTTTTT.